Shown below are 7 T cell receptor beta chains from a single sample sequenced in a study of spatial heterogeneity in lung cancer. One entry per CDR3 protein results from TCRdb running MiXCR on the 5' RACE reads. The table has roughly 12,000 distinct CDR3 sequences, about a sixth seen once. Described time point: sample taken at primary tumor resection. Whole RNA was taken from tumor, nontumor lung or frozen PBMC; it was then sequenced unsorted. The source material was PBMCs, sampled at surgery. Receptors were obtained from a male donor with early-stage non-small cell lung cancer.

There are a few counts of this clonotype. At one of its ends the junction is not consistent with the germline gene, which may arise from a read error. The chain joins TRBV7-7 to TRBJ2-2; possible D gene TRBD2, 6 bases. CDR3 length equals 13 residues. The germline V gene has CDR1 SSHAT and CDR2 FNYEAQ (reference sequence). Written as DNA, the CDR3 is TGTGCTAGCAGCTTAGCGGCCGCTGGGGAGCTGTTTTTT. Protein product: CASSLAAAGELFF.

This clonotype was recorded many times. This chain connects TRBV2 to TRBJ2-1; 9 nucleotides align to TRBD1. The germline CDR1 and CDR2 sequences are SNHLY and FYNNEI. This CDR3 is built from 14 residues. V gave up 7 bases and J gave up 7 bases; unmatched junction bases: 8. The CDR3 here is CASIRDREANEQFF. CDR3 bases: TGTGCCAGCATCCGGGACAGGGAGGCAAATGAGCAGTTCTTC.

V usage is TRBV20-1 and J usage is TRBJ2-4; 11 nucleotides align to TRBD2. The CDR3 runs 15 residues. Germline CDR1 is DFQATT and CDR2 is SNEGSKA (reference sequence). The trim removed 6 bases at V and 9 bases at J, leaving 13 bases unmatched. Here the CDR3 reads CSAPLAGAANGIQYF. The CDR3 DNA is TGCAGTGCCCCACTAGCGGGAGCAGCCAATGGCATTCAGTACTTC.

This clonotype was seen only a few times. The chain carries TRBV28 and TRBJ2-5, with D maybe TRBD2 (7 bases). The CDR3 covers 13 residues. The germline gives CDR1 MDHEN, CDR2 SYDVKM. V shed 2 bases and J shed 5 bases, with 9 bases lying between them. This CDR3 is CASSLGGAETQYF. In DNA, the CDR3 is TGTGCCAGCAGTTTAGGGGGGGCCGAGACCCAGTACTTC.

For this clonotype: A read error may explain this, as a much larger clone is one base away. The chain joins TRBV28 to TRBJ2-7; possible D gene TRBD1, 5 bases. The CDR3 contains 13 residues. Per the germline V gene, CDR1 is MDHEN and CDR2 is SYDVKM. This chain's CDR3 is CVSRTTDTYEQYF. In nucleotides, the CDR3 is TGTGTCAGCAGGACGACGGACACCTACGAGCAGTACTTC.

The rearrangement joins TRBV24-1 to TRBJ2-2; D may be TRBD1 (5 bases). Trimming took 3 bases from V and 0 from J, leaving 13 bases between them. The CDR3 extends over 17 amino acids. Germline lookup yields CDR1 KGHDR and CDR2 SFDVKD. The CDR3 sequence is CATSDRGQITNTGELFF. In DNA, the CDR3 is TGTGCCACCAGTGATAGGGGCCAGATTACGAACACCGGGGAGCTGTTTTTT.

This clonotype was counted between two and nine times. The CDR3 is CASSSRTTRMDEQFF. The DNA for the CDR3 is TGTGCCAGCAGTTCAAGGACTACAAGGATGGATGAGCAGTTCTTC. V usage is TRBV6-6 and J usage is TRBJ2-1; tentatively, D is TRBD2 (6 bases). Per the germline V gene, CDR1 is MNHNY and CDR2 is SVGAGI (reference sequence). The CDR3 spans 15 residues. V shed 4 bases and J shed 8 bases, with 18 bases lying between them.